This TCR beta chain emerged from a study of cytomegalovirus exposure and HLA in healthy donors. The study's findings and limits: The study listed under 200 cytomegalovirus-associated TCR beta chains. Upon later analysis, HLA-associated TCR beta chains proved more clonally expanded than other, equally common chains.

Concerning this clone: Its antigen is not identified.

The PCR employed 60 Vbeta primers together with 13 Jbeta primers. The data were produced by immunoSEQ multiplex PCR, yet TCRdb's version contains in-frame clones alone and is incomplete. The sample consists of 99,000 or so clones, about 80% of them appearing once. CDR3 length: 15 amino acids. Trimming stripped 1 base from V and 2 bases from J, with 9 bases between. Per germline, CDR1 MGHDK and CDR2 SYGVNS. Material for sequencing was PBMCs. V is TRBV25-1 and J is TRBJ1-3; perhaps TRBD1 as D (5 bases). The clonotype was recovered from a woman aged 40-49 years in good health and CMV-seronegative. The DNA of the CDR3 is TGTGCCAGCAGTGAATCGGCGGGACCTGGAAACACCATATATTTT. It encodes CASSESAGPGNTIYF.